Following are 13 T cell receptor beta chains from one sample sequenced in a study of T cell clonotyping in hematopoietic cell transplantation. Clones were sequenced by immunoSEQ multiplex PCR, and TCRdb holds only the in-frame ones, with some missing. The sample gives roughly 49,000 clones, just over 85% of which show up once; 5.9% is in the top ten. Time point meaning: recipient sample about 28 days before transplant, after cytoreduction. Sample: peripheral blood mononuclear cells, taken before stem cell transplant. Every receptor here comes from a man in his fifties or sixties with biphenotypic leukemia. Some clones in this sample may be carry-over from other donors' samples.

The chain is built from TRBV7-3 and TRBJ2-5; the D is unclear. The germline CDR1 and CDR2 sequences are SGHTA and FQGTGA. With 5 bases removed from V and 7 bases from J, the gap between germline ends came to 11 bases. This CDR3 is 12 amino acids long. As DNA, the CDR3 is TGTGCCAGCAGCCATCAGGACGGGACCCAGTACTTC. The encoded protein is CASSHQDGTQYF.

The CDR3 region is CAWSAGRTYEQYF. The CDR3 DNA reads as TGTGCCTGGAGTGCCGGGAGAACGTACGAGCAGTACTTC. V is TRBV30 and J is TRBJ2-7; perhaps TRBD2 as D (6 bases). Germline CDR1 is GTSNPN and CDR2 is SVGIG (reference sequence). V was shortened by 1 base and J by 4 bases, with 11 bases between the two germline ends. The CDR3 extends over 13 amino acids.

The CDR3 DNA sequence: TGTGCCAGTATGTCGAGAACAGGGTCCTATGGCTACACCTTC. This gives the protein CASMSRTGSYGYTF. The gene calls are TRBV19 and TRBJ1-2; TRBD1 is a possible D gene (6 bases). The CDR3 runs 14 residues. Germline CDR1 is LNHDA and CDR2 is SQIVND (reference sequence). V was cut by 7 bases and J by 4 bases, with 16 bases left in between.

J is TRBJ2-3 and V is TRBV4-1; D call uncertain. CDR1 MGHRA and CDR2 YSYEKL come from the germline V gene. V was clipped by 1 base and J by 5 bases, with 10 bases between them. The CDR3 is 14 residues long. This chain's CDR3 is CASSQALLGDTQYF. CDR3 nucleotides: TGCGCCAGCAGCCAAGCCCTTCTAGGAGATACGCAGTATTTT.

The chain joins TRBV27 to TRBJ2-7; 8 bases map to TRBD1. Trimming cost V 6 bases and J 4 bases; bases outside gene matches: 8. CDR3 size: 14 residues. CDR1 and CDR2 (germline): MNHEY, SMNVEV (reference sequence). CDR3 in DNA: TGTGCCAGCAGCCGGGGACAGGACCCTTACGAGCAGTACTTC. Encoded protein: CASSRGQDPYEQYF.

The chain couples TRBV7-2 to TRBJ2-7, with 7 positions matching TRBD2. Germline assignment: CDR1 SGHTA and CDR2 FQGNSA. The CDR3 is made up of 14 amino acids. V was clipped by 5 bases and J by 7 bases; unmatched bases: 11. In nucleotides, the CDR3 is TGTGCCAGCAGCCGGGGAGGGGCCAACTGGGAGCAGTACTTC. Encoded protein: CASSRGGANWEQYF.

The chain joins TRBV10-3 to TRBJ1-2; 9 nucleotides agree with TRBD1. V trimming: 6 bases; J trimming: 2 bases; junction bases outside the gene matches: 4. This CDR3 region has 14 residues. CDR1 and CDR2 (germline): ENHRY, SYGVKD. The CDR3 DNA follows: TGTGCCATCAGGGGGGACAGGGAGAACTATGGCTACACCTTC. As protein: CAIRGDRENYGYTF.

The chain links TRBV9 to TRBJ2-7, with 11 nucleotides matching TRBD2. V dropped 0 bases and J dropped 1; count of bases not matched to a gene: 3. The CDR3 totals 16 residues. Germline V gene lookup returns CDR1 SGDLS and CDR2 YYNGEE. This chain's CDR3 is CASSVGLAGGSYEQYF. The CDR3 bases are TGTGCCAGCAGCGTAGGGCTAGCGGGAGGATCCTACGAGCAGTACTTC.

The V call is TRBV27, the J call TRBJ1-4; D is undetermined. This CDR3 is built from 13 residues. V shed 2 bases and J shed 11 bases, with 12 bases lying between them. Germline-derived CDR1 and CDR2 are MNHEY and SMNVEV (reference sequence). In DNA, the CDR3 is TGTGCCAGCAGTTTAAACGTAGTAGGGAAACTGTTTTTT. Protein sequence: CASSLNVVGKLFF.

The chain joins TRBV2 to TRBJ1-5; D gene uncertain. The germline V gene encodes CDR1 SNHLY and CDR2 FYNNEI. The V end was cut by 0 bases, the J end by 7 bases, with 16 bases between. The CDR3 has 16 amino acids. For the CDR3, the DNA is TGTGCCAGCAGTGAAGCATCGAACAGTCCTATGCAGCCCCAGCATTTT. This translates into CASSEASNSPMQPQHF.

CDR3 protein: CASSGETGENTEAFF. The CDR3 region has the DNA TGTGCCAGCAGCGGGGAGACAGGGGAGAACACTGAAGCTTTCTTT. The rearrangement uses TRBV7-8 and TRBJ1-1; 8 bases match TRBD1. Germline assignment: CDR1 SGHVS and CDR2 FQNEAQ. Losses at the gene ends were 5 bases for V and 1 base for J; bases not matched to a gene: 6. The CDR3 length is 15 residues. Variable domain in full (rest from reference TRBV7-8 and TRBJ1-1): GAGVSQSPRYKVAKRGQDVALRCDPISGHVSLFWYQQALGQGPEFLTYFQNEAQLDKSGLPSDRFFAERPEGSVSTLKIQRTQQEDSAVYLCASSGETGENTEAFFGQGTRLTVV.

The chain couples TRBV4-1 to TRBJ2-2; D is ambiguous. The ends were cut back, 2 bases at V and 5 bases at J, with 6 bases in the middle. The germline CDR1 and CDR2 sequences are MGHRA and YSYEKL. This CDR3 has 13 amino acids. CDR3 DNA: TGCGCCAGCAGCCAACCCAAAACCGGGGAGCTGTTTTTT. The encoded protein is CASSQPKTGELFF.

The chain uses TRBV6-5 and TRBJ1-5; 7 bases are shared with TRBD1. The CDR3 has 13 residues. Germline V gene sequence: CDR1 MNHEY, CDR2 SVGAGI. J was trimmed by 5 bases and V by 6 bases; bases with no gene match: 4. CDR3 protein: CASSRTGDQPQHF. The CDR3 nucleotides read TGTGCCAGCAGCCGGACAGGTGATCAGCCCCAGCATTTT.